The T cell receptor (beta chain) described here comes from a study of cytotoxic CD8 clonotypes in ibrutinib-treated CLL. Study overall: The patients, under 13 relapsed/refractory and roughly 15 treatment-naive, included about 18 who were IGHV unmutated. Specimens for response were gathered following a median approximately 12 months of therapy, spanning 6 to 36. General study results and limits: On treatment, the uncommon public clonotypes contracted or remained stable.

As to this clone: Its antigen is not identified.

The germline V and J ends were trimmed by 8 bases and 1 base, with 18 bases remaining between them. Germline V gene lookup returns CDR1 SNHLY and CDR2 FYNNEI. The CDR3 is 15 residues long. A 1 in 200,000 to 1 in 1 million T cell depth was the sequencing target. Using immunoSEQ multiplex PCR, the repertoire was profiled, and TCRdb retains in-frame clones only, with some absent. The sample lists under 35,000 clones, 55% to 75% occurring once. The V call is TRBV2, the J call TRBJ2-7, with a weak D call TRBD1 (6 bases). The sequence was collected from a human donor with chronic lymphocytic leukemia. Sequencing used PBMCs, obtained after 24 months of ibrutinib treatment. This CDR3 reads CASAGQPMGSYEQYF. In DNA form, the CDR3 reads TGTGCCAGCGCAGGACAGCCGATGGGATCCTACGAGCAGTACTTC.